These 16 T cell receptor beta chains came from one sample sequenced in a study of OX40 agonist ivuxolimab in advanced cancers. Only in-frame clones appear in the TCRdb table, and some are missing; sequencing was by immunoSEQ multiplex PCR. The sample contains about 86,000 clones, 85% to 90% of which appear only once. The source was CD4+ or CD8+ T cells sorted from blood, collected in a trial of the OX40 agonist ivuxolimab. These receptors all come from an adult with an advanced solid tumor such as melanoma, head and neck, liver or kidney cancer.

The chain combines TRBV28 with TRBJ2-3; possible D gene TRBD2, 7 bases. V gave up 3 bases and J gave up 5 bases, with 12 bases separating them. In germline, CDR1 is MDHEN, CDR2 SYDVKM. The CDR3 runs 14 residues. This CDR3 is CASSLGGAGDTQYF. The CDR3 nucleotides are TGTGCCAGCAGTTTGGGGGGGGCCGGAGATACGCAGTATTTT.

The chain is built from TRBV9 and TRBJ2-3; D gene unclear. Germline CDR1 SGDLS, CDR2 YYNGEE. Deletions cut 3 bases from V and 0 bases from J, with 14 bases between. The CDR3 sequence is 16 residues long. The CDR3 reads CASSAKTPTSTDTQYF. As DNA, the CDR3 is TGTGCCAGCAGCGCCAAGACTCCCACTAGCACAGATACGCAGTATTTT.

About this clone: One junction end does not reproduce the germline sequence, and a read error may be involved. V gene TRBV7-9 combines with J gene TRBJ1-2, with 7 bases lining up with TRBD1. This CDR3 region has 14 residues. Germline values: CDR1 SEHNR, CDR2 FQNEAQ (reference sequence). The CDR3 nucleotides read TGTGCCACCAGCTTAGACAGGGATCCCTATGGCTACACCTTC. It is translated as CATSLDRDPYGYTF.

In its sample, this clone was seen once. V usage is TRBV5-4 and J usage is TRBJ2-1; 8 bases are shared with TRBD2. Germline V gene lookup returns CDR1 SGHNT and CDR2 YYREEE (reference sequence). The CDR3 totals 14 residues. V shed 4 bases, J shed 2 bases, and the junction held 2 bases outside the gene matches. The chain's CDR3 is CASSPGLAYNEQFF. CDR3 sequence (DNA): TGTGCCAGCAGCCCGGGACTAGCCTACAATGAGCAGTTCTTC.

There are a few counts of this clone. V and J are TRBV5-1 and TRBJ2-1, with 8 bases matching TRBD2. The CDR3 consists of 18 residues. J was trimmed by 3 bases and V by 0 bases; bases with no gene match: 11. Per germline, CDR1 SGHRS and CDR2 YFSETQ. CDR3 nucleotides: TGCGCCAGCAGCTTGGAGCTTTCGCTAGCGGGTTTCTACAATGAGCAGTTCTTC. This gives the protein CASSLELSLAGFYNEQFF.

The rearrangement joins TRBV6-1 to TRBJ2-7, with 8 bases aligning to TRBD2. Trimming took 6 bases from V and 4 from J; bases not matched to a gene: 11. CDR3 length: 15 amino acids. Germline-derived CDR1 and CDR2 are MNHNS and SASEGT. In DNA form, the CDR3 reads TGTGCCAGCAGCGGAGGGGGGACTAGTGCTTACGAGCAGTACTTC. Encoded protein: CASSGGGTSAYEQYF.

This clone appeared a few times. This chain connects TRBV6-5 to TRBJ1-4; D ambiguous. Germline CDR1 MNHEY, CDR2 SVGAGI. Deletions cut 6 bases from V and 7 bases from J, with 12 bases between. This CDR3 is 13 amino acids long. CDR3 bases: TGTGCCAGCAGAAAACCATGGGGTGAAAAACTGTTTTTT. Protein sequence: CASRKPWGEKLFF.

CDR3 bases: TGTGCCAGCAGAGGCGGGAGCCGGGTCCTTTCCTACGAGCAGTACTTC. This gives the protein CASRGGSRVLSYEQYF. J is TRBJ2-7 and V is TRBV6-6; 7 positions match TRBD2. With V trimmed by 6 bases and J by 1 base, 12 bases remained unmatched. This CDR3 is 16 amino acids long. Germline loops: CDR1 MNHNY, CDR2 SVGAGI (reference sequence).

The J gene is TRBJ2-3, the V gene TRBV21-1. TRBV21-1 is a listed pseudogene. The CDR3 has 10 residues. CDR3 sequence (DNA): TGTGCCAGCAGCACTGGTACGCAGTATTTT. Protein sequence: CASSTGTQYF.

The V and J genes are TRBV4-1 and TRBJ2-1; TRBD1 or TRBD2 may be the D gene (5 bases each). Germline CDR1 reads MGHRA; CDR2 reads YSYEKL. The CDR3 has 15 residues. V lost 1 base and J 11 bases, leaving 18 bases between the germline ends. The CDR3 here is CASSQGIAEGPKQFF. CDR3 DNA: TGCGCCAGCAGCCAAGGAATAGCCGAGGGGCCCAAGCAGTTCTTC.

The gene calls are TRBV5-6 and TRBJ1-4; unclear D gene. V was clipped by 2 bases and J by 6 bases, with 14 bases between them. Germline CDR1 reads SGHDT; CDR2 reads YYEEEE. The CDR3 totals 15 residues. CDR3 coding DNA: TGTGCCAGCAGCTTCCCCGCGGTGGCGGATGAAAAACTGTTTTTT. It specifies CASSFPAVADEKLFF.

V gene TRBV5-1 combines with J gene TRBJ1-1; D remains unclear. Per germline, CDR1 SGHRS and CDR2 YFSETQ. The CDR3 runs to 14 residues. With 2 bases removed from V and 5 bases from J, the gap between germline ends came to 13 bases. The CDR3 sequence is CASSLGRVKTEAFF. CDR3 bases: TGCGCCAGCAGCTTAGGTCGGGTTAAGACTGAAGCTTTCTTT. Full variable domain (remainder filled in from reference TRBV5-1 and TRBJ1-1): KAGVTQTPRYLIKTRGQQVTLSCSPISGHRSVSWYQQTPGQGLQFLFEYFSETQRNKGNFPGRFSGRQFSNSRSEMNVSTLELGDSALYLCASSLGRVKTEAFFGQGTRLTVV.

The genes are TRBV7-2 and TRBJ1-1; D remains unclear. CDR3 length equals 12 residues. V was shortened by 1 base and J by 8 bases, with 8 bases between the two germline ends. CDR1 is SGHTA and CDR2 is FQGNSA in the germline V gene. This CDR3 is CASSLVRQEAFF. CDR3 DNA: TGTGCCAGCAGCTTAGTTAGACAAGAAGCTTTCTTT.

This rearrangement joins TRBV19 to TRBJ1-4; 8 positions agree with TRBD1. Losses at the gene ends were 4 bases for V and 6 bases for J; bases not matched to a gene: 7. The germline gives CDR1 LNHDA, CDR2 SQIVND (reference sequence). This CDR3 has 15 residues. The CDR3 bases are TGTGCCAGTAGTAAACCGGGACAGGTGGATGAAAAACTGTTTTTT. Protein sequence: CASSKPGQVDEKLFF. Combining the CDR3 with reference TRBV19 and TRBJ1-4 gives the whole variable domain DGGITQSPKYLFRKEGQNVTLSCEQNLNHDAMYWYRQDPGQGLRLIYYSQIVNDFQKGDIAEGYSVSREKKESFPLTVTSAQKNPTAFYLCASSKPGQVDEKLFFGSGTQLSVL.

The chain has TRBV14 and TRBJ1-3; no reliable D call. Per the germline V gene, CDR1 is SGHDN and CDR2 is FVKESK. The CDR3 totals 16 residues. V gave up 4 bases and J gave up 0 bases, with 13 bases separating them. Here the CDR3 reads CASSRRHPDSGNTIYF. CDR3 in DNA: TGTGCCAGCAGCCGCCGACATCCCGACTCTGGAAACACCATATATTTT.

The chain couples TRBV18 to TRBJ2-7; 11 bases fit TRBD1. This CDR3 spans 13 amino acids. Germline values: CDR1 KGHSH, CDR2 LQKENI. V lost 3 bases and J lost 7; bases outside the gene matches: 2. CDR3 in DNA: TGTGCCAGCTCACCCCGGGACAGGGGGGAGCAGTACTTC. Its translation is CASSPRDRGEQYF.